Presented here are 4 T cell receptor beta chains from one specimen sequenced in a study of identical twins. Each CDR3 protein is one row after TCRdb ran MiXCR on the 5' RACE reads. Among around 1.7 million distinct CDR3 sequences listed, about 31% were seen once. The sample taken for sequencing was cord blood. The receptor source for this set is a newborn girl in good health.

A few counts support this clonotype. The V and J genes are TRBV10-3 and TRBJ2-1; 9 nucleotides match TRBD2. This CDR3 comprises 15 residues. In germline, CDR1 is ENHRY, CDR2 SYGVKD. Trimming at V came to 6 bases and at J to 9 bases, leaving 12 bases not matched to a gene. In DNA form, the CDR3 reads TGTGCCATCAGCGGTTTTGCTAGCGGGGATGGTGAGCAGTTCTTC. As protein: CAISGFASGDGEQFF.

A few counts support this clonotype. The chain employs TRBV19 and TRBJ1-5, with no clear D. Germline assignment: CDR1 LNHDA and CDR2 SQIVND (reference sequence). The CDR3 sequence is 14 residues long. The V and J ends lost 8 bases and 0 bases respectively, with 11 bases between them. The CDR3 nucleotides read TGTGCCAGTGTTAACACGTATAGCAATCAGCCCCAGCATTTT. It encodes CASVNTYSNQPQHF.

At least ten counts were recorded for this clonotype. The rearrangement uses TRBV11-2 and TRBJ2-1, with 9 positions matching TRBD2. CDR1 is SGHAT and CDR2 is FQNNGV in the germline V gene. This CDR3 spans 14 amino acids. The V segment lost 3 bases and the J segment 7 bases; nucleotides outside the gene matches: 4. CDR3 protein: CASSFAGGPNEQFF. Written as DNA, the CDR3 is TGTGCCAGCAGCTTTGCGGGGGGGCCAAATGAGCAGTTCTTC.

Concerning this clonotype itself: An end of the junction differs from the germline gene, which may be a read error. CDR3 bases: TGTGCCAGCAGCCTACGGCCCCAAACCTTCTCCTTCAATGAGCAGTTCTTC. Its protein product is CASSLRPQTFSFNEQFF. The V and J genes are TRBV13 and TRBJ2-1; no clear D. CDR3 size: 17 residues. Germline V gives CDR1 PRHDT, CDR2 FYEKMQ (reference sequence).